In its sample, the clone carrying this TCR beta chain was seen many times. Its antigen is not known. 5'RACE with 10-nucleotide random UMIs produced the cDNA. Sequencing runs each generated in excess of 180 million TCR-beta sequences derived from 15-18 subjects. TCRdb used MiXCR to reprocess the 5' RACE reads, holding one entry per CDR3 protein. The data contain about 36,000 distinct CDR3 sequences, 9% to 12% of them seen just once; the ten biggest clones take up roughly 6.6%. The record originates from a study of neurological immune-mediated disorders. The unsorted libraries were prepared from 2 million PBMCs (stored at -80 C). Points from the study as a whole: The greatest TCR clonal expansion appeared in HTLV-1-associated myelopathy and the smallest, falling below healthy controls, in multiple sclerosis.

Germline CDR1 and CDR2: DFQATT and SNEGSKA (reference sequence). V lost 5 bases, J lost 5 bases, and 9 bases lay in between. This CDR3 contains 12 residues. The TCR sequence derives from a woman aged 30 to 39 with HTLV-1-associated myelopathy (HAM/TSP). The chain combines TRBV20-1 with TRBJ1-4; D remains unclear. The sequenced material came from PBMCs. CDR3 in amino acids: CSAEGYNEKLFF. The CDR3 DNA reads TGCAGTGCTGAGGGCTACAATGAAAAACTGTTTTTT.